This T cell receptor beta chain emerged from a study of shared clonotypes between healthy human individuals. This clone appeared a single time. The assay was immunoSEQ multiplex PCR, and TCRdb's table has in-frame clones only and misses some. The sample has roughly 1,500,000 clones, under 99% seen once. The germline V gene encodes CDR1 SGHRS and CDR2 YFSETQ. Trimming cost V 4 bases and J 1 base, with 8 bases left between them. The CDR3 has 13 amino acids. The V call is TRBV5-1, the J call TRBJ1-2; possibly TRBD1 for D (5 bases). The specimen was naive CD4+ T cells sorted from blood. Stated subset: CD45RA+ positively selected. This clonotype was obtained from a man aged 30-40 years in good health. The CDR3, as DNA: TGCGCCAGCAGCACCGACAGTAACTATGGCTACACCTTC. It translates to CASSTDSNYGYTF. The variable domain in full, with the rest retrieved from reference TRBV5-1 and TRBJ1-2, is KAGVTQTPRYLIKTRGQQVTLSCSPISGHRSVSWYQQTPGQGLQFLFEYFSETQRNKGNFPGRFSGRQFSNSRSEMNVSTLELGDSALYLCASSTDSNYGYTFGSGTRLTVV.